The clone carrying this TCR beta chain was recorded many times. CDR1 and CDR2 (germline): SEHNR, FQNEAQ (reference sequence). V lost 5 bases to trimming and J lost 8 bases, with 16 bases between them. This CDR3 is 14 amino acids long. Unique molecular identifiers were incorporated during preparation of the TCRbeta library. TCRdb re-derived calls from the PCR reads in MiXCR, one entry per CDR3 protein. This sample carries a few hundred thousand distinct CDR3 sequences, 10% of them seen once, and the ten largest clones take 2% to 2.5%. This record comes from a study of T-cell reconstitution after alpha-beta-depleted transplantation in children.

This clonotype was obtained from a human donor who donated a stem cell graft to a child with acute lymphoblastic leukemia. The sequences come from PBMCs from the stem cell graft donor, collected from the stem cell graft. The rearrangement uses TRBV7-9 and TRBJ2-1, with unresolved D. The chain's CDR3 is CASSHSPSAHEQFF. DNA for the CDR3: TGTGCCAGCAGCCATTCCCCAAGCGCCCATGAGCAGTTCTTC.